This T cell receptor beta chain was identified during a study of blood T cell repertoires in COVID-19. Study-level background: Samples taken during acute and convalescent COVID-19 were collected in the United States, Italy and Spain. Sources were T cells, B-cell-depleted T cells, or PBMCs; the material itself was cDNA or gDNA.

Authors' data handling: It was from reference gene primer amplification that nucleated cell counts were estimated. The repertoire was sequenced with immunoSEQ multiplex PCR; TCRdb's copy has only in-frame clones and lacks some. V and J calls and clone size follow that table, whereas D and trimming were derived from the DNA. Of 200,000 to 250,000 clones detected, 70% to 90% appear once; the ten largest clones hold approximately 6.2%. The ends lost 7 bases at V and 7 bases at J; junction bases unmatched: 5. The CDR3 covers 14 residues. The V gene's germline CDR1 is LGHDT and CDR2 YNNKEL (reference sequence).

The receptor comes from a man between 60 and 75 years old with acute or convalescent COVID-19. V gene TRBV3-1 (or the pseudogene TRBV3-2) combines with J gene TRBJ1-6; 9 bases are shared with TRBD1. The sample comprised peripheral blood. CDR3 residues: CASIGQGMNSPLHF. As DNA, the CDR3 is TGTGCCAGCATCGGACAGGGGATGAATTCACCCCTCCACTTT.